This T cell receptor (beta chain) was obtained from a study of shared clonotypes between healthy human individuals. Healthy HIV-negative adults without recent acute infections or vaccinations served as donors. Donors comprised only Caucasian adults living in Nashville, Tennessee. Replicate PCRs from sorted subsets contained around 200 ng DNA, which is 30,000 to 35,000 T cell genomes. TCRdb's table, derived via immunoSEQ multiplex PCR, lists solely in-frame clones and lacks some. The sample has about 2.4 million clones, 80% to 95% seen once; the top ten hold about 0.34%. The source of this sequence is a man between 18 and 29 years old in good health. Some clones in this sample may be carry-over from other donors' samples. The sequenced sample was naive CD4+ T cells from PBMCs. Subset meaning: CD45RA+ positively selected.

The CDR3 bases are TGTGCCTGGAGGTTTGCAGGGCTTTCACCCCTCCACTTT. Translating it yields CAWRFAGLSPLHF. The chain joins TRBV30 to TRBJ1-6; maybe TRBD1 (5 bases). Trimming pared 3 bases from V and 9 bases from J, leaving 12 bases between. The CDR3 runs to 13 residues. Germline V gene sequence: CDR1 GTSNPN, CDR2 SVGIG (reference sequence).